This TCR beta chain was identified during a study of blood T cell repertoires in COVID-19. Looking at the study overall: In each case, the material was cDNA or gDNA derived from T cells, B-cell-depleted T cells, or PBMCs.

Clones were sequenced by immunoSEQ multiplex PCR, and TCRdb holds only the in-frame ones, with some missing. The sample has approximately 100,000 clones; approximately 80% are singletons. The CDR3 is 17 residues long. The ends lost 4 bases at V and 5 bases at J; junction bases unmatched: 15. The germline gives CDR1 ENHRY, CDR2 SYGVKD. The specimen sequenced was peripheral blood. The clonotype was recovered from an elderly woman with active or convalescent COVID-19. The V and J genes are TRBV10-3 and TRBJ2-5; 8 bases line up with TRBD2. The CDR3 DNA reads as TGTGCCATCAGTGGGGTCCATACTAGCGGCGTTCCCGAGACCCAGTACTTC. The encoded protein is CAISGVHTSGVPETQYF.